This TCR beta chain stems from a study of beta chain features in type 1 diabetes. The study, taken as a whole, reports: Patients with Type 1 diabetes showed moderately but significantly shorter TCRB CDR3s in all four CD4+ subsets. Although PCR might favor shorter templates, it would do so equally in patients and controls.

Sequenced material consisted of expressed TCRB transcripts (all of the isolated RNA was reverse transcribed). Sequencing used immunoSEQ multiplex PCR; TCRdb keeps in-frame clones, though not all of them. The table records around 20,000 clones, roughly two thirds of them present only once. Deletions cut 6 bases from V and 3 bases from J, with 12 bases between. This CDR3 region has 14 residues. Germline values: CDR1 LNHDA, CDR2 SQIVND (reference sequence). Notes on this clone: Its antigen is not identified.

The chain couples TRBV19 to TRBJ1-5; D is perhaps TRBD1 (6 bases). The sequenced sample was Tregs from blood. This TCR was recovered from a young man with type 1 diabetes. This chain's CDR3 is CASRGQFYNQPQHF. CDR3 in DNA: TGTGCCAGTAGAGGACAGTTTTACAATCAGCCCCAGCATTTT.